The present T cell receptor beta chain was sequenced within a study of regulatory T cells in long-lasting Graves disease. Indicated time point: newly diagnosed GD, antithyroid drugs for less than 3 months. Preparation of the TCR library used RNA extracted from PBMCs. From each patient, around 8.9 milliliters of peripheral blood was drawn and collected into an EDTA anticoagulant tube. Germline V lookup: CDR1 MNHEY, CDR2 SMNVEV (reference sequence). The CDR3 runs 19 residues. Trimming removed 1 base at V and 5 bases at J, with 26 bases between. Construction of the TCR beta libraries employed iRepertoire HTBI primers in conjunction with Arm-PCR of CDR3 regions. TCRdb reprocessed the multiplex PCR reads with MiXCR, giving one entry per CDR3 protein. Of 350,000 to 550,000 distinct CDR3 sequences in the sample, 11% to 15% are singletons; the top ten hold approximately 15%. A further study also used this sample, focusing on T cells in Graves' hyperthyroidism and ophthalmopathy.

The receptor was derived from a woman between 45 and 65 years old with Graves disease. The chain uses TRBV27 and TRBJ2-5; D is perhaps TRBD1 (6 bases). The input for sequencing was peripheral blood mononuclear cells (PBMCs), taken at new diagnosis, from a patient treated with antithyroid drugs. The chain's CDR3 is CASSLCPRGQYDLGETQYF. Written as DNA, the CDR3 is TGTGCCAGCAGTTTATGTCCCCGGGGACAATATGACTTGGGGGAGACCCAGTACTTC.